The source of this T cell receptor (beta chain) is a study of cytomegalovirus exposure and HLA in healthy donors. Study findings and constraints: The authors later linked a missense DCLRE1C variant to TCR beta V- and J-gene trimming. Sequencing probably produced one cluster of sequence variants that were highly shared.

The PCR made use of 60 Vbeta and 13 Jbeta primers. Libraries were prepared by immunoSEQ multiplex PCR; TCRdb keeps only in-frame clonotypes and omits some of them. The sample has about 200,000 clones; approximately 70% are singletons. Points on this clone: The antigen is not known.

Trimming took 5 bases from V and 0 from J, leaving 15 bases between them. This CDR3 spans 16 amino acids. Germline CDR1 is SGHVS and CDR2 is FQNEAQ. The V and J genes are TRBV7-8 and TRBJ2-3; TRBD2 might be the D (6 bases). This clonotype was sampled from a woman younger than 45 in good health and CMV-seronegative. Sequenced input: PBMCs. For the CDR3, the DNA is TGTGCCAGCAGCCATACCGGAGGGGCTAGCACAGATACGCAGTATTTT. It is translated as CASSHTGGASTDTQYF.